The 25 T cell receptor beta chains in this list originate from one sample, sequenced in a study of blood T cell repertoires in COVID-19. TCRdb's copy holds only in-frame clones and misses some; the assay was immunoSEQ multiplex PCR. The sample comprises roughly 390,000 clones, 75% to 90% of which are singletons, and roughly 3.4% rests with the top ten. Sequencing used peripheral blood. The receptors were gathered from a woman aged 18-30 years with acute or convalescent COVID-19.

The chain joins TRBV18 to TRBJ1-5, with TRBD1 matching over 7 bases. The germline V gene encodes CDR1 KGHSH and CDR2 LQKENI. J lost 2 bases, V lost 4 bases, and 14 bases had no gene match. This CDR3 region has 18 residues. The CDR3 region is CASSLKGTALSGNQPQHF. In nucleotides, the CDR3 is TGTGCCAGCTCACTAAAGGGGACAGCCCTTAGCGGCAATCAGCCCCAGCATTTT. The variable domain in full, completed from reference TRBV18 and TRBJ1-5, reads NAGVMQNPRHLVRRRGQEARLRCSPMKGHSHVYWYRQLPEEGLKFMVYLQKENIIDESGMPKERFSAEFPKEGPSILRIQQVVRGDSAAYFCASSLKGTALSGNQPQHFGDGTRLSIL.

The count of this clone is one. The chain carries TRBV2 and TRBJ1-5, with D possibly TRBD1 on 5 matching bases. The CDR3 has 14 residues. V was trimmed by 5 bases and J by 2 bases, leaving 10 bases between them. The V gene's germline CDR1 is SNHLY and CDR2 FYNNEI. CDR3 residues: CASSPWGGNQPQHF. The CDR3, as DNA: TGTGCCAGCAGTCCATGGGGCGGCAATCAGCCCCAGCATTTT.

The CDR3 reads CASSVASGGLAGAGDTGELFF. For the CDR3, the DNA is TGTGCCAGCAGCGTAGCCAGTGGGGGACTAGCGGGAGCCGGGGACACCGGGGAGCTGTTTTTT. V is TRBV9 and J is TRBJ2-2, with 14 bases that match TRBD2. Trimming removed 0 bases from V and 3 bases from J; junction bases left unmatched: 13. This CDR3 comprises 21 residues. Looked up from germline, CDR1 is SGDLS and CDR2 is YYNGEE.

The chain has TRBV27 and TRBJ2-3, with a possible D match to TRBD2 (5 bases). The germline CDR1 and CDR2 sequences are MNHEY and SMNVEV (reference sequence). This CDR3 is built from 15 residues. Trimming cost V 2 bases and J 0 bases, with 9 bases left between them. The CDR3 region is CASSLGRRSTDTQYF. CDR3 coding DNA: TGTGCCAGCAGTTTAGGCAGGAGGAGCACAGATACGCAGTATTTT.

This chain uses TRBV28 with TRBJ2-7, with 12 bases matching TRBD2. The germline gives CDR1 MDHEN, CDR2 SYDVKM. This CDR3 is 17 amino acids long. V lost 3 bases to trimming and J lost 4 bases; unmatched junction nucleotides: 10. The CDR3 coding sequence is TGTGCCAGCAGTTTCGTGTCTAGCGGGAGGGCCGGTTACGAGCAGTACTTC. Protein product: CASSFVSSGRAGYEQYF.

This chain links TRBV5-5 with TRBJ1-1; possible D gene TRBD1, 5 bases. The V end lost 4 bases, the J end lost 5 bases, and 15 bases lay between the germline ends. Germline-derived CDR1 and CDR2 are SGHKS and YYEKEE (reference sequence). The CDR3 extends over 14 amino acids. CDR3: CASSPRTPETEAFF. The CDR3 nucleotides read TGTGCCAGCAGCCCGCGGACACCGGAGACTGAAGCTTTCTTT. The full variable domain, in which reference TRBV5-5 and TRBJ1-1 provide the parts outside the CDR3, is DAGVTQSPTHLIKTRGQQVTLRCSPISGHKSVSWYQQVLGQGPQFIFQYYEKEERGRGNFPDRFSARQFPNYSSELNVNALLLGDSALYLCASSPRTPETEAFFGQGTRLTVV.

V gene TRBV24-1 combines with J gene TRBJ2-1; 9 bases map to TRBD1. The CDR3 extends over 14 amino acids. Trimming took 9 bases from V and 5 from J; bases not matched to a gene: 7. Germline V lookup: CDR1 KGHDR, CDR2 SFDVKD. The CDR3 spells CATASRDRDNEQFF. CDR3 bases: TGTGCCACCGCCAGCCGGGACAGGGACAATGAGCAGTTCTTC.

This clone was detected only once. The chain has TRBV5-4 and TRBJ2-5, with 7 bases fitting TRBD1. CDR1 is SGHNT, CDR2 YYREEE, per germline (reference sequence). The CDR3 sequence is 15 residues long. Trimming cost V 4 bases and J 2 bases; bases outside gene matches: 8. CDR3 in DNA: TGTGCCAGCAGCCGAACAACAGGGGAGCAAGAGACCCAGTACTTC. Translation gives CASSRTTGEQETQYF. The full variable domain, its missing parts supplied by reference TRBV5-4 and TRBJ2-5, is ETGVTQSPTHLIKTRGQQVTLRCSSQSGHNTVSWYQQALGQGPQFIFQYYREEENGRGNFPPRFSGLQFPNYSSELNVNALELDDSALYLCASSRTTGEQETQYFGPGTRLLVL.

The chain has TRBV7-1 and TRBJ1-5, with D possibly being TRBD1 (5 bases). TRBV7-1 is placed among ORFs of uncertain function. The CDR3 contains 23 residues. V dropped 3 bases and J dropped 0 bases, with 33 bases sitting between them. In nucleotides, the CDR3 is TGTGCCAGCAGCTCCCTATTTAACCCTGACAGACTTTTTACCCATTATAGCAATCAGCCCCAGCATTTT. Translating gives CASSSLFNPDRLFTHYSNQPQHF.

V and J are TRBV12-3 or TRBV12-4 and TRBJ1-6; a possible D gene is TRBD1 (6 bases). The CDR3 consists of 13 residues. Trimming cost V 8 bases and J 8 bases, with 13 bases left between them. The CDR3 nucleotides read TGTGCCAGCGCCGACAGGTTAGATTCACCCCTCCACTTT. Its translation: CASADRLDSPLHF.

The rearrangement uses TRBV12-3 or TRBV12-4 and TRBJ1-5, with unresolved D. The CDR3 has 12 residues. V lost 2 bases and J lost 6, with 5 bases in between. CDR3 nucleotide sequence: TGTGCCAGCAGTTTAAACAGTCAGCCCCAGCATTTT. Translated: CASSLNSQPQHF.

CDR3 region: CASSFGRVNEQYF. The CDR3 DNA sequence: TGTGCCAGCAGTTTCGGCAGGGTCAACGAGCAGTACTTC. V usage is TRBV12-3 or TRBV12-4 and J usage is TRBJ2-7, with D possibly being TRBD1 (5 bases). V lost 3 bases, J lost 5 bases, and 11 bases lay in between. This CDR3 has 13 residues.

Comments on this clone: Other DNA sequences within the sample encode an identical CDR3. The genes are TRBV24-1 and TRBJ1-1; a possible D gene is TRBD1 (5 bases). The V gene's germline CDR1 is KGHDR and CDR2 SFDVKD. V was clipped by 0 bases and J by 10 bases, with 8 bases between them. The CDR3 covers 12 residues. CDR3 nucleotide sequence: TGTGCCACCAGTGATTTGCAGGGCCGAGCTTTCTTT. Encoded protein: CATSDLQGRAFF.

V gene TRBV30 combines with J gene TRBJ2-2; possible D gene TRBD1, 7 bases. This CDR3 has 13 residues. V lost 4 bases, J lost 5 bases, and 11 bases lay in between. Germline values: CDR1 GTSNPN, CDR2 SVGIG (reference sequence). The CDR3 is CAWTPGGTGELFF. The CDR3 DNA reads TGTGCCTGGACCCCAGGGGGGACCGGGGAGCTGTTTTTT.

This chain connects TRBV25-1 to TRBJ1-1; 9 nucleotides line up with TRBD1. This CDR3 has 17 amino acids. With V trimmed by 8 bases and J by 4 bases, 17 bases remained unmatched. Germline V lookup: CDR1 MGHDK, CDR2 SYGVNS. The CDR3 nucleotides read TGTGCCAGCGAACCGGGACAGGGCTTTTTTCTGGGCACTGAAGCTTTCTTT. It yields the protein CASEPGQGFFLGTEAFF. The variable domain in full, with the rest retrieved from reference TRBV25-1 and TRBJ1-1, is EADIYQTPRYLVIGTGKKITLECSQTMGHDKMYWYQQDPGMELHLIHYSYGVNSTEKGDLSSESTVSRIRTEHFPLTLESARPSHTSQYLCASEPGQGFFLGTEAFFGQGTRLTVV.

CDR3 in amino acids: CASGHGQGAGYNSPLHF. DNA for the CDR3: TGTGCCAGTGGCCACGGACAGGGAGCAGGCTATAATTCACCCCTCCACTTT. The chain carries TRBV19 and TRBJ1-6; 8 nucleotides agree with TRBD1. CDR1 is LNHDA and CDR2 is SQIVND in the germline V gene (reference sequence). The CDR3 has 17 amino acids. The ends lost 8 bases at V and 3 bases at J; junction bases unmatched: 12.

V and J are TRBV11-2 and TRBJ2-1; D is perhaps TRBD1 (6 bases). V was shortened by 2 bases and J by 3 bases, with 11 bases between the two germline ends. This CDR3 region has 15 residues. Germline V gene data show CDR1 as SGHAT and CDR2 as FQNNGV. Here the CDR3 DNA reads TGTGCCAGCAGCTTAATCGGACAGAGCTACAATGAGCAGTTCTTC. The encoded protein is CASSLIGQSYNEQFF.

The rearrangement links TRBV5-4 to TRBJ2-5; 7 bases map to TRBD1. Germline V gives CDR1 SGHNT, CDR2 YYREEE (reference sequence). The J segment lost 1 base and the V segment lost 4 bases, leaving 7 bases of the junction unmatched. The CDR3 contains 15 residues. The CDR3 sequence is CASSHKGAVQETQYF. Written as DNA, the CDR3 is TGTGCCAGCAGCCACAAGGGGGCGGTCCAAGAGACCCAGTACTTC.

CDR3: CASHRPGDTQYF. CDR3 coding DNA: TGTGCCAGTCATCGTCCCGGGGATACGCAGTATTTT. The V gene is TRBV6-4, the J gene TRBJ2-3; no firm D call. V lost 9 bases and J 6 bases, leaving 13 bases between the germline ends. The V gene's germline CDR1 is MRHNA and CDR2 SNTAGT. The CDR3 totals 12 residues.

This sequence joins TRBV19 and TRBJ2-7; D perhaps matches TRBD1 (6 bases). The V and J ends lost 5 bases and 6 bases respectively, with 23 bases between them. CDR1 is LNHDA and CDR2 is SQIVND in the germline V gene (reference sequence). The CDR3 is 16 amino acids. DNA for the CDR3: TGTGCCAGTAGTCCCGGACAGTTCCGAGAGTCGGGCGAGCAGTACTTC. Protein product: CASSPGQFRESGEQYF. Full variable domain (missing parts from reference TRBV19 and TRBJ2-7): DGGITQSPKYLFRKEGQNVTLSCEQNLNHDAMYWYRQDPGQGLRLIYYSQIVNDFQKGDIAEGYSVSREKKESFPLTVTSAQKNPTAFYLCASSPGQFRESGEQYFGPGTRLTVT.

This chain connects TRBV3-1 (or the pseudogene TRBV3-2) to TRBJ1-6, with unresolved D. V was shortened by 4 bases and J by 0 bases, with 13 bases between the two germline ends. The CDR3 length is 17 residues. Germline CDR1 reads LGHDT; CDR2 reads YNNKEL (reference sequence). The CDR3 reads CASSPTEKSSYNSPLHF. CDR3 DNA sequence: TGTGCCAGCAGCCCTACCGAGAAGAGCTCCTATAATTCACCCCTCCACTTT.

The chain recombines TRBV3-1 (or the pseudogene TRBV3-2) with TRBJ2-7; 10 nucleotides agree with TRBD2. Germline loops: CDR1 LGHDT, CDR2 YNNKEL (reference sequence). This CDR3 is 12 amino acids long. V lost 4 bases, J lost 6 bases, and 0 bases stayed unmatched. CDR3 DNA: TGTGCCAGCAGCCGGACTAGCGGCGAGCAGTACTTC. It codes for CASSRTSGEQYF.

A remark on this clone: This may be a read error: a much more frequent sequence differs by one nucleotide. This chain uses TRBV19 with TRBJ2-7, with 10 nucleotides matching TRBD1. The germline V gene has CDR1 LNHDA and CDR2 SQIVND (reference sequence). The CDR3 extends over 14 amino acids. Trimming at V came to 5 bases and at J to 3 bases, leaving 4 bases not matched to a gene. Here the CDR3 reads CASSLGTGVYEQYF. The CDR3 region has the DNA TGTGCCAGTAGTCTCGGGACAGGGGTCTACGAGCAGTACTTC. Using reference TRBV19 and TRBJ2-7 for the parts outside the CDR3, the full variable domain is DGGITQSPKYLFRKEGQNVTLSCEQNLNHDAMYWYRQDPGQGLRLIYYSQIVNDFQKGDIAEGYSVSREKKESFPLTVTSAQKNPTAFYLCASSLGTGVYEQYFGPGTRLTVT.

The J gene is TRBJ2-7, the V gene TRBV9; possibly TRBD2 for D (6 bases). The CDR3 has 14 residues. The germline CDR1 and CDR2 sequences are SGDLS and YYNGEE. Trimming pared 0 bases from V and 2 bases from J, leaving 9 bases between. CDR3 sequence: CASSVGGDPYEQYF. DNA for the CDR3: TGTGCCAGCAGCGTAGGGGGGGACCCCTACGAGCAGTACTTC.

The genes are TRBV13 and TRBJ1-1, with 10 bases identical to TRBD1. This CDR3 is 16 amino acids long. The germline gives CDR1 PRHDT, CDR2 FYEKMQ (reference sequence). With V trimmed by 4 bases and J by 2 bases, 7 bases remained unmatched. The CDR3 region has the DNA TGTGCCAGCAGCTCCGGGACAGGGGTGTTTAACACTGAAGCTTTCTTT. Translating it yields CASSSGTGVFNTEAFF.